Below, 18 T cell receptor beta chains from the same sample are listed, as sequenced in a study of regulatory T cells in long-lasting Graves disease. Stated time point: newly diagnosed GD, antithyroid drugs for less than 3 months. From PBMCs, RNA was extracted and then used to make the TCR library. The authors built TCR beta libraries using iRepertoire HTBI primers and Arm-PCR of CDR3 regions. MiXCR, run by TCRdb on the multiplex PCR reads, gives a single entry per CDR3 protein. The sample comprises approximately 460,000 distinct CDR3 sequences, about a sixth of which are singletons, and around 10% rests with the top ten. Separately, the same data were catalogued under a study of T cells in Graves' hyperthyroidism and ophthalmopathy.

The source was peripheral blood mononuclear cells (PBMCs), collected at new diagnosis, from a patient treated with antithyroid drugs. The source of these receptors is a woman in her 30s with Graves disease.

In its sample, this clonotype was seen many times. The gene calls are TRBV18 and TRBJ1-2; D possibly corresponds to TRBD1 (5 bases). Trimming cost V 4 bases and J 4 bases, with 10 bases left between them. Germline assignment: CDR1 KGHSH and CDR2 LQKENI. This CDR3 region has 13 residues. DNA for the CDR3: TGTGCCAGCTCACGGGACGAGAGCTATGGCTACACCTTC. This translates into CASSRDESYGYTF.

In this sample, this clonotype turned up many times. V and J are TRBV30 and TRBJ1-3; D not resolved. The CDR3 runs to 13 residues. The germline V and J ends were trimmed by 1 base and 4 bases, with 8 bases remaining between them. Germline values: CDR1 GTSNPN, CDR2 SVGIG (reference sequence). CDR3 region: CAWSGGFGNTIYF. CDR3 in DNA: TGTGCCTGGAGTGGAGGGTTCGGAAACACCATATATTTT. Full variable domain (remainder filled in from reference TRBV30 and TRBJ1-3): SQTIHQWPATLVQPVGSPLSLECTVEGTSNPNLYWYRQAAGRGLQLLFYSVGIGQISSEVPQNLSASRPQDRQFILSSKKLLLSDSGFYLCAWSGGFGNTIYFGEGSWLTVV.

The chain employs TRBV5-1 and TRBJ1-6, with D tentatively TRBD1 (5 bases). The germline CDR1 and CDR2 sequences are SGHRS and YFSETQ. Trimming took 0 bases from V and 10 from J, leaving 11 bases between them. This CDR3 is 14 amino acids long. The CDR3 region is CASSLAGGVSPLHF. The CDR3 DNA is TGCGCCAGCAGCTTGGCGGGGGGAGTGTCACCCCTCCACTTT.

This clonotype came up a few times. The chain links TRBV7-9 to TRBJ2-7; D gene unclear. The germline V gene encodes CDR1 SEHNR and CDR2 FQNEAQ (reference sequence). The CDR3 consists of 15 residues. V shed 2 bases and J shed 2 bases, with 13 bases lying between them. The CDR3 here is CASSLMAERPYEQYF. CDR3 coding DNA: TGTGCCAGCAGCTTAATGGCGGAACGACCCTACGAGCAGTACTTC.

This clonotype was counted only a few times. CDR3 nucleotide sequence: TGTGCCAGCAGTGAGATACAAGAGACCCAGTACTTC. Its translation: CASSEIQETQYF. The chain joins TRBV28 to TRBJ2-7; no reliable D call. The end of the DNA aligns better with TRBJ2-5, so the J call may be wrong. The CDR3 contains 12 residues. Germline CDR1 reads MDHEN; CDR2 reads SYDVKM.

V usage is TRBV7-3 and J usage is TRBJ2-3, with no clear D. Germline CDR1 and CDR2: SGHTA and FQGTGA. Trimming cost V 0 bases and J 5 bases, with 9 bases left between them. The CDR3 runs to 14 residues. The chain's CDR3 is CASSLTPSVDTQYF. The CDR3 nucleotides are TGTGCCAGCAGCTTAACCCCCAGCGTAGATACGCAGTATTTT.

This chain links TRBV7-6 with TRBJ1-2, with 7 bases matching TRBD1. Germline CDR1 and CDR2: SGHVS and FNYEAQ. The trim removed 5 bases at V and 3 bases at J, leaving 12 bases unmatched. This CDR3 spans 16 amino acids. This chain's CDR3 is CASSPSARGQHYGYTF. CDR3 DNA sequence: TGTGCCAGCAGCCCTAGCGCACGGGGACAGCACTATGGCTACACCTTC.

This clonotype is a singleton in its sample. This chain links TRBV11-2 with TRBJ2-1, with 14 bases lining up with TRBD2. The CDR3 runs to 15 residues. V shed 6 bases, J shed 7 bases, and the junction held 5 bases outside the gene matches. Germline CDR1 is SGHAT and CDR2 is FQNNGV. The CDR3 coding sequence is TGTGCCAGCAGGAGGGGACTAGCGGGAGAAAATGAGCAGTTCTTC. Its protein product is CASRRGLAGENEQFF.

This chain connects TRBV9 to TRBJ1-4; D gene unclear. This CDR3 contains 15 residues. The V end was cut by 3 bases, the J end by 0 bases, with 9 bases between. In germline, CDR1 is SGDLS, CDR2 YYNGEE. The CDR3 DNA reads TGTGCCAGCAGCGCCGACCCAGCAACTAATGAAAAACTGTTTTTT. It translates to CASSADPATNEKLFF. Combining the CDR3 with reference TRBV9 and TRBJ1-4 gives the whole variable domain DSGVTQTPKHLITATGQRVTLRCSPRSGDLSVYWYQQSLDQGLQFLIQYYNGEERAKGNILERFSAQQFPDLHSELNLSSLELGDSALYFCASSADPATNEKLFFGSGTQLSVL.

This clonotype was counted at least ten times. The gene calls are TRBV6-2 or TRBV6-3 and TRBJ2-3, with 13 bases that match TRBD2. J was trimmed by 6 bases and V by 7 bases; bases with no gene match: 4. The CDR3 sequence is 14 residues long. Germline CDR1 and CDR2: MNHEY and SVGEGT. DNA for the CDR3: TGTGCCAGCATTGGACTAGCGGGAGCTGATACGCAGTATTTT. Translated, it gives CASIGLAGADTQYF.

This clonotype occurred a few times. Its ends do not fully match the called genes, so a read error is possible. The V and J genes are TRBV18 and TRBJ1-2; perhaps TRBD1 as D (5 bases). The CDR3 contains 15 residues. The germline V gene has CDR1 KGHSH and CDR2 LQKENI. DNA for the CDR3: TGTGCCAGCTCACCACTATCGGCGAGGGACTATAGCTACACCTTC. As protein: CASSPLSARDYSYTF. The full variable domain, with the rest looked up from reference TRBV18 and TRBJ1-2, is NAGVMQNPRHLVRRRGQEARLRCSPMKGHSHVYWYRQLPEEGLKFMVYLQKENIIDESGMPKERFSAEFPKEGPSILRIQQVVRGDSAAYFCASSPLSARDYSYTFGSGTRLTVV.

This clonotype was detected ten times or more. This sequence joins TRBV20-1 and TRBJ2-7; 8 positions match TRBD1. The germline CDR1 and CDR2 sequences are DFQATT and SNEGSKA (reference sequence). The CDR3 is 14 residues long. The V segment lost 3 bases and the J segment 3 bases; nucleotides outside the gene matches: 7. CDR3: CSASRTGGNYEQYF. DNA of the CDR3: TGCAGTGCTAGCAGAACAGGGGGGAACTACGAGCAGTACTTC.

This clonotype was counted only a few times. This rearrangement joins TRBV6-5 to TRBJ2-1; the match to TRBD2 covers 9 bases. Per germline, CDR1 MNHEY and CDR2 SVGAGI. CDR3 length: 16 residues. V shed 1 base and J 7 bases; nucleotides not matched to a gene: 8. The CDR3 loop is CASSYFLAGMSNEQFF. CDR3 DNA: TGTGCCAGCAGTTACTTTCTAGCGGGAATGAGTAATGAGCAGTTCTTC.

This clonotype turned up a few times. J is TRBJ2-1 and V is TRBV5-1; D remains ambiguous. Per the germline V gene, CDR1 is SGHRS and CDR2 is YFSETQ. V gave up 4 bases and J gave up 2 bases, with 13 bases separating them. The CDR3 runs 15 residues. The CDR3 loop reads CASSPDPPAYNEQFF. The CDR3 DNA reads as TGCGCCAGCAGCCCGGATCCCCCTGCCTACAATGAGCAGTTCTTC.

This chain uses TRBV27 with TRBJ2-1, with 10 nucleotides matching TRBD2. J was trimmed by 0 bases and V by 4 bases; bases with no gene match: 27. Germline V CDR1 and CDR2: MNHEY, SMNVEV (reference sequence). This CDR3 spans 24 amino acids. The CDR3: CASSSRDPGGGGLAEEHSYNEQFF. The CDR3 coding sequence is TGTGCCAGCAGTTCCCGGGACCCCGGCGGCGGAGGACTAGCGGAGGAACACTCCTACAATGAGCAGTTCTTC.

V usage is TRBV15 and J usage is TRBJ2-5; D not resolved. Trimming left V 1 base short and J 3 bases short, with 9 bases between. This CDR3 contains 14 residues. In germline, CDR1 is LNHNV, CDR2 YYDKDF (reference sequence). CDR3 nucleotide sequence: TGTGCCACCAGCAGAGTTCCAATGGAAGAGACCCAGTACTTC. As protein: CATSRVPMEETQYF.

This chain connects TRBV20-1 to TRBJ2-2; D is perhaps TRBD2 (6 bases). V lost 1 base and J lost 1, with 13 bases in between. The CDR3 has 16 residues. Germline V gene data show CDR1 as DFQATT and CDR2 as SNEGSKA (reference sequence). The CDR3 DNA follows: TGCAGTGCTAGAGGGAGGGCTGTGGGGAACACCGGGGAGCTGTTTTTT. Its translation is CSARGRAVGNTGELFF.

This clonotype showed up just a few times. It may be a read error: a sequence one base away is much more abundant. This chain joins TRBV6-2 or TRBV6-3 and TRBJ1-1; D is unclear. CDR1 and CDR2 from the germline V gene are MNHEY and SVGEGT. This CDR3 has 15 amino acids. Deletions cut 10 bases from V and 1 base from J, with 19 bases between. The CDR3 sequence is CATLHRDNWNTEAFF. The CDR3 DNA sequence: TGTGCCACCCTACACAGAGACAATTGGAACACTGAAGCTTTCTTT.